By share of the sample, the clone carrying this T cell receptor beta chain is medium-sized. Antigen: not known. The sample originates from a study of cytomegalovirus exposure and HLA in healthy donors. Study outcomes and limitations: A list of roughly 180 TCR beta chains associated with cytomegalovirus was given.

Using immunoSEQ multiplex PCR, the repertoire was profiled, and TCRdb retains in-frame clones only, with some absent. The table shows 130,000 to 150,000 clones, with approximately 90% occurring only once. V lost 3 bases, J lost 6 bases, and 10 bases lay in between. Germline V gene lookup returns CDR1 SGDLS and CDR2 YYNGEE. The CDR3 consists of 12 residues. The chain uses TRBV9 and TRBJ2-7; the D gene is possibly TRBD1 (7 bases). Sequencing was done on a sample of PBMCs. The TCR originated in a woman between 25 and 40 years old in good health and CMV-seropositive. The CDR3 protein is CASSAQGGEQYF. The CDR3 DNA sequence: TGTGCCAGCAGCGCCCAGGGGGGCGAGCAGTACTTC.